The TCR beta chain under discussion was sequenced for a study of blood T cell repertoires in COVID-19. CDR1 SGHAT and CDR2 FQNNGV come from the germline V gene. J was trimmed by 7 bases and V by 0 bases; bases with no gene match: 9. The CDR3 consists of 17 residues. Under the authors' procedure: Cell counts per sample came from amplifying reference gene primers. The repertoire was sequenced with immunoSEQ multiplex PCR; TCRdb's copy has only in-frame clones and lacks some. The V and J calls and clone size are taken from that table; D and trimming were inferred from the DNA. The table has about 140,000 clones, 84% seen once.

This chain uses TRBV11-2 with TRBJ2-2, with 9 nucleotides matching TRBD2. This sequence was found in a man aged 35 to 55 with acute COVID-19. Specimen: PBMCs or T cells enriched from blood (not recorded which). CDR3 DNA: TGTGCCAGCAGCTTAGAAGTTGGCGGGAGGGCCGTCGGGGAGCTGTTTTTT. Translation gives CASSLEVGGRAVGELFF. The full variable domain, with the rest looked up from reference TRBV11-2 and TRBJ2-2, is EAGVAQSPRYKIIEKRQSVAFWCNPISGHATLYWYQQILGQGPKLLIQFQNNGVVDDSQLPKDRFSAERLKGVDSTLKIQPAKLEDSAVYLCASSLEVGGRAVGELFFGEGSRLTVL.